Below are 31 T cell receptor beta chains sequenced from a single sample in a study of cytomegalovirus exposure and HLA in healthy donors (TCRdb year 2017). Libraries were constructed by the immunoSEQ multiplex PCR assay. The multiplex PCR relied on a mix of 60 forward primers for TCR Vbeta segments and 13 reverse primers for TCR Jbeta segments. The immuneACCESS repertoire file appears here via TCRdb, limited to in-frame rearrangements. These files lack a portion of the clones; in checked studies, under half of the deficit traces to unresolved V genes, and the cause of the others is not known. A total of some 200,000 clones appear in this sample, 79% of them only once. About 1.4% of the sample lies in the top ten. Sequenced material: PBMCs. These receptors were obtained from a girl aged 10 to 17 in good health and CMV-seropositive.

This chain connects TRBV27 to TRBJ1-5, with 7 bases matching TRBD1. V gave up 5 bases and J gave up 0 bases; unmatched junction bases: 7. The CDR3 sequence is 16 residues long. Germline lookup yields CDR1 MNHEY and CDR2 SMNVEV (reference sequence). The chain's CDR3 is CASSPRDRISNQPQHF. The CDR3 coding sequence is TGTGCCAGCAGTCCGCGGGACAGAATTAGCAATCAGCCCCAGCATTTT.

This clone was seen only once. The chain uses TRBV9 and TRBJ2-5, with 10 bases aligning to TRBD2. Germline values: CDR1 SGDLS, CDR2 YYNGEE. The CDR3 loop spans 17 amino acids. Germline trimming cut 0 bases from V and 2 bases from J; bases unmatched to any gene: 7. CDR3 bases: TGTGCCAGCAGCGTAGGTGGTGGTAGCGGGGGGCAAGAGACCCAGTACTTC. Translation: CASSVGGGSGGQETQYF.

The chain recombines TRBV7-2 with TRBJ2-2; a possible D gene is TRBD1 (7 bases). This CDR3 region has 16 residues. The V end was cut by 3 bases, the J end by 1 base, with 12 bases between. Germline values: CDR1 SGHTA, CDR2 FQGNSA. CDR3 loop: CASSFYRGLNTGELFF. The DNA for the CDR3 is TGTGCCAGCAGCTTCTACAGGGGACTGAACACCGGGGAGCTGTTTTTT. Using reference TRBV7-2 and TRBJ2-2 for the parts outside the CDR3, the full variable domain is GAGVSQSPSNKVTEKGKDVELRCDPISGHTALYWYRQSLGQGLEFLIYFQGNSAPDKSGLPSDRFSAERTGGSVSTLTIQRTQQEDSAVYLCASSFYRGLNTGELFFGEGSRLTVL.

The rearrangement uses TRBV6-4 and TRBJ2-3; 8 nucleotides align to TRBD2. The germline CDR1 and CDR2 sequences are MRHNA and SNTAGT. The J segment lost 4 bases and the V segment lost 5 bases, leaving 5 bases of the junction unmatched. This CDR3 is 14 amino acids long. CDR3 region: CASSPAGEADTQYF. CDR3 in DNA: TGTGCCAGCAGTCCAGCGGGGGAGGCAGATACGCAGTATTTT.

This chain connects TRBV10-2 to TRBJ2-5, with 9 bases that match TRBD2. This CDR3 has 15 residues. The V gene end was trimmed by 3 bases and the J gene end by 5 bases; junction bases not matched to a gene: 7. Germline V CDR1 and CDR2: WSHSY, SAAADI. The CDR3 here is CASSETAGGGETQYF. As DNA, the CDR3 is TGCGCCAGCAGTGAAACAGCGGGGGGTGGTGAGACCCAGTACTTC.

In this sample, this clone turned up a few times. The gene calls are TRBV11-2 and TRBJ1-6; a weak D match, TRBD1 (5 bases). The CDR3 contains 15 residues. Looked up from germline, CDR1 is SGHAT and CDR2 is FQNNGV. Trimming removed 1 base from V and 4 bases from J, with 8 bases in between. The CDR3 here is CASSLGDRYNSPLHF. CDR3 sequence (DNA): TGTGCCAGCAGCTTAGGTGACAGATATAATTCACCCCTCCACTTT.

The count of this clone is one. The CDR3 ends on some other residue instead of the conserved phenylalanine or tryptophan, so this is likely a read error. No DNA is shown, since the ends of the CDR3 on it are uncertain; the CDR3 is the one TCRdb lists. The V gene is TRBV6-4, the J gene TRBJ2-4; no check of the table's D call, TRBD1, against the DNA was made. Termini included, the CDR3 measures 9 amino acids. Germline values: CDR1 MRHNA, CDR2 SNTAGT. The CDR3 spells CASRTTGQH.

The sample holds one count of this clone. V usage is TRBV5-8 and J usage is TRBJ2-4; perhaps TRBD1 as D (6 bases). The length of the CDR3 is 14 residues. Trimming took 1 base from V and 9 from J, leaving 14 bases between them. CDR1 is SGHTS and CDR2 is YDEGEE in the germline V gene. The CDR3 spells CASSLRPGVTIQYF. For the CDR3, the DNA is TGTGCCAGCAGCTTGCGTCCAGGGGTAACCATTCAGTACTTC.

The rearrangement joins TRBV11-2 to TRBJ2-1; TRBD2 aligns across 12 bases. With V trimmed by 5 bases and J by 4 bases, 3 bases remained unmatched. The CDR3 runs to 15 residues. Germline lookup yields CDR1 SGHAT and CDR2 FQNNGV. The CDR3 spells CASSPGTSGYNEQFF. CDR3 sequence (DNA): TGTGCCAGCAGCCCCGGGACTAGCGGGTACAATGAGCAGTTCTTC.

The table lists this clone with a count of one. J is TRBJ1-5 and V is TRBV21-1; whether TRBD1, the table's D call, matches the DNA was not checked. TRBV21-1 is deemed a pseudogene. The CDR3 sequence is 15 residues long. The CDR3, as DNA: TGTGCCAGCAGCAAAGGGACAGCTAGCAATCAGCCCCAGCATTTT. This encodes CASSKGTASNQPQHF.

The CDR3 loop reads CASSYRGYNSPLHF. The CDR3 nucleotides read TGTGCCAGCAGTTACCGAGGGTATAATTCACCCCTCCACTTT. The V gene is TRBV6-5, the J gene TRBJ1-6; D gene unclear. The V gene's germline CDR1 is MNHEY and CDR2 SVGAGI. The CDR3 is made up of 14 amino acids. V lost 2 bases and J 4 bases, leaving 6 bases between the germline ends.

The rearrangement joins TRBV6-1 to TRBJ2-5, with TRBD2 matching over 10 bases. Looked up from germline, CDR1 is MNHNS and CDR2 is SASEGT. The CDR3 spans 15 residues. V gave up 4 bases and J gave up 1 base; unmatched junction bases: 3. The CDR3 here is CASSGSGGPQETQYF. DNA for the CDR3: TGTGCCAGCAGTGGTAGCGGGGGGCCCCAAGAGACCCAGTACTTC.

The chain uses TRBV9 and TRBJ1-4; D is uncertain. The CDR3 runs to 15 residues. From germline, CDR1 is SGDLS and CDR2 YYNGEE. The V and J ends lost 3 bases and 0 bases respectively, with 9 bases between them. CDR3 DNA sequence: TGTGCCAGCAGCGGCCGGGGATCAACTAATGAAAAACTGTTTTTT. This codes for CASSGRGSTNEKLFF.

This clone was counted between two and nine times. This chain links TRBV21-1 with TRBJ1-5. TRBV21-1 is annotated as a pseudogene. CDR3 length equals 19 residues. This CDR3 reads CASSKPHIGPRETNQPQHF. In DNA form, the CDR3 reads TGTGCCAGCAGCAAACCTCACATTGGCCCTAGGGAGACCAATCAGCCCCAGCATTTT.

This chain links TRBV27 with TRBJ1-1; D not certain. Trimming pared 6 bases from V and 1 base from J, leaving 15 bases between. The CDR3 covers 15 residues. Germline CDR1 is MNHEY and CDR2 is SMNVEV (reference sequence). The CDR3 loop is CASRRRTRENTEAFF. CDR3 in DNA: TGTGCCAGCAGGAGGAGGACCCGAGAGAACACTGAAGCTTTCTTT.

The sample holds a few counts of this clone. The rearrangement links TRBV5-4 to TRBJ1-2, with unresolved D. V was shortened by 4 bases and J by 4 bases, with 14 bases between the two germline ends. Germline V CDR1 and CDR2: SGHNT, YYREEE (reference sequence). The CDR3 length is 14 residues. CDR3 nucleotides: TGTGCCAGCAGCGCCAGTTTACAGATCTATGGCTACACCTTC. It is translated as CASSASLQIYGYTF.

The sample holds a few counts of this clone. The chain uses TRBV11-3 and TRBJ2-3; D perhaps matches TRBD2 (5 bases). The V gene's germline CDR1 is SGHNT and CDR2 YENEEA. Trimming took 3 bases from V and 1 from J, leaving 8 bases between them. The CDR3 runs 14 residues. The DNA for the CDR3 is TGTGCCAGCAGCTTCGGGCGGGGCACAGATACGCAGTATTTT. Translation gives CASSFGRGTDTQYF.

This clone was detected only a few times. V and J are TRBV15 and TRBJ1-4; TRBD1 matches 9 bases. The CDR3 is 16 residues long. Germline V gene lookup returns CDR1 LNHNV and CDR2 YYDKDF (reference sequence). The ends lost 5 bases at V and 8 bases at J; junction bases unmatched: 12. The CDR3 sequence is CATSRSKDRGYEKLFF. In DNA form, the CDR3 reads TGTGCCACCAGCCGGTCCAAAGACAGGGGGTACGAAAAACTGTTTTTT.

The rearrangement links TRBV4-3 to TRBJ2-7; the match to TRBD1 covers 9 bases. The CDR3 is 16 amino acids. The V segment lost 0 bases and the J segment 5 bases; nucleotides outside the gene matches: 8. Germline values: CDR1 LGHNA, CDR2 YSLEER. CDR3 protein: CASSQDRGDRVHEQYF. CDR3 nucleotide sequence: TGCGCCAGCAGCCAAGATCGCGGGGACAGGGTCCACGAGCAGTACTTC.

This clone has only one observation. V and J are TRBV10-1 and TRBJ2-1; weak D call: TRBD2 (6 bases). This CDR3 is built from 13 residues. V was trimmed by 9 bases and J by 9 bases, leaving 18 bases between them. The V gene's germline CDR1 is WNHNN and CDR2 SYGVQD (reference sequence). Written as DNA, the CDR3 is TGCGCCAGTAGACTAGGACGGGCAGGTGAGCAGTTCTTC. Translation: CASRLGRAGEQFF.

J is TRBJ2-3 and V is TRBV25-1; TRBD1 is a possible D gene (6 bases). CDR3 length: 15 amino acids. The V end lost 1 base, the J end lost 2 bases, and 10 bases lay between the germline ends. The V gene's germline CDR1 is MGHDK and CDR2 SYGVNS. The CDR3 loop is CASSELDSPTDTQYF. The CDR3 DNA reads TGTGCCAGCAGTGAATTGGACAGCCCCACAGATACGCAGTATTTT.

As regards this clone: At one end, the junction sequence differs from germline, possibly due to a read error. The chain carries TRBV27 and TRBJ1-2, with D possibly matching TRBD1 (5 bases). Germline loops: CDR1 MNHEY, CDR2 SMNVEV (reference sequence). CDR3 length: 11 residues. Here the CDR3 DNA reads TGTGCCAGCAGGGGGGGTGATGGCCACACCTTC. This codes for CASRGGDGHTF.

The genes are TRBV6-6 and TRBJ1-2, with D possibly TRBD1 on 5 matching bases. Germline-derived CDR1 and CDR2 are MNHNY and SVGAGI (reference sequence). The length of the CDR3 is 15 residues. The V and J ends lost 0 bases and 6 bases respectively, with 14 bases between them. CDR3 in DNA: TGTGCCAGCAGTTACTCCCCCACAGGAGAGAATGGCTACACCTTC. Translated: CASSYSPTGENGYTF.

The gene calls are TRBV6-1 and TRBJ2-1; D possibly corresponds to TRBD1 (6 bases). The CDR3 runs to 15 residues. The germline gives CDR1 MNHNS, CDR2 SASEGT. The V end lost 6 bases, the J end lost 0 bases, and 12 bases lay between the germline ends. CDR3: CASSQQGPSYNEQFF. CDR3 nucleotides: TGTGCCAGCAGCCAACAGGGTCCCTCCTACAATGAGCAGTTCTTC.

V and J are TRBV10-3 and TRBJ2-7, with 12 bases lining up with TRBD1. V shed 3 bases, J shed 1 base, and the junction held 4 bases outside the gene matches. The CDR3 is 16 residues long. Germline V CDR1 and CDR2: ENHRY, SYGVKD. The CDR3 protein is CAISEWGQGASYEQYF. CDR3 coding DNA: TGTGCCATCAGTGAATGGGGACAGGGGGCGTCCTACGAGCAGTACTTC.

The chain recombines TRBV6-5 with TRBJ1-1; D not resolved. CDR3 length: 14 amino acids. The V gene's germline CDR1 is MNHEY and CDR2 SVGAGI. Trimming took 4 bases from V and 1 from J, leaving 10 bases between them. The CDR3 nucleotides are TGTGCCAGCAGTTCCGCCGGGAGGAACACTGAAGCTTTCTTT. Translated, it gives CASSSAGRNTEAFF.

J is TRBJ1-2 and V is TRBV9, with D maybe TRBD1 (5 bases). CDR3 length equals 12 residues. In germline, CDR1 is SGDLS, CDR2 YYNGEE. V was trimmed by 7 bases and J by 8 bases, leaving 15 bases between them. The CDR3 nucleotides are TGTGCCAGCCTGGGGTTGGGGGGAGGCTACACCTTC. This translates into CASLGLGGGYTF.

The chain recombines TRBV7-2 with TRBJ1-1; D may be TRBD1 (6 bases). V shed 5 bases and J shed 0 bases, with 13 bases lying between them. The CDR3 is made up of 15 amino acids. CDR1 and CDR2 (germline): SGHTA, FQGNSA. The CDR3 loop is CASSLRGGLNTEAFF. CDR3 DNA: TGTGCCAGCAGCCTAAGGGGGGGGTTGAACACTGAAGCTTTCTTT.

This chain joins TRBV5-6 and TRBJ2-7; 7 bases align to TRBD2. The CDR3 loop spans 13 amino acids. Germline CDR1 SGHDT, CDR2 YYEEEE. Trimming removed 3 bases from V and 6 bases from J; junction bases left unmatched: 6. CDR3 residues: CASSWATGGEQYF. Written as DNA, the CDR3 is TGTGCCAGCAGCTGGGCCACGGGGGGCGAGCAGTACTTC.

The V call is TRBV7-8, the J call TRBJ2-3, with TRBD1 matching over 8 bases. The germline CDR1 and CDR2 sequences are SGHVS and FQNEAQ. The V and J ends lost 5 bases and 6 bases, in that order; junction bases with no gene match: 13. This CDR3 contains 16 residues. The CDR3 loop is CASSPPPGTGGDTQYF. DNA for the CDR3: TGTGCCAGCAGCCCTCCCCCTGGGACAGGAGGTGATACGCAGTATTTT. Full variable domain (missing parts from reference TRBV7-8 and TRBJ2-3): GAGVSQSPRYKVAKRGQDVALRCDPISGHVSLFWYQQALGQGPEFLTYFQNEAQLDKSGLPSDRFFAERPEGSVSTLKIQRTQQEDSAVYLCASSPPPGTGGDTQYFGPGTRLTVL.

In DNA form, the CDR3 reads TGTGCCAGCAGTTACCGGGACAGGGGTTTCTACGAGCAGTACTTC. Translated: CASSYRDRGFYEQYF. The chain combines TRBV6-5 with TRBJ2-7; 10 bases are shared with TRBD1. Germline V gene sequence: CDR1 MNHEY, CDR2 SVGAGI. The V and J ends lost 2 bases and 3 bases, in that order; junction bases with no gene match: 4. The CDR3 length is 15 residues.